Presented here are 15 T cell receptor beta chains from one specimen sequenced in a study of beta chain features in type 1 diabetes. Notes on the study in general: Among all four CD4+ subsets, Type 1 diabetes patients had TCRB CDR3s that were moderately but significantly shorter.

The whole isolated RNA underwent reverse transcription, so sequencing captured expressed TCRB transcripts. Data came from immunoSEQ multiplex PCR; TCRdb stores just in-frame clones and leaves some out. Of approximately 280,000 clones in the sample, 15% were seen once. Antigens of these TCRs are unknown. Input material: naive CD4+ T cells from blood. These receptor sequences come from a man younger than 30 with type 1 diabetes.

This clone was seen only a few times. The chain couples TRBV7-2 to TRBJ2-5; 15 nucleotides align to TRBD2. V dropped 5 bases and J dropped 4; count of bases not matched to a gene: 11. Germline V lookup: CDR1 SGHTA, CDR2 FQGNSA. The CDR3 length is 18 residues. For the CDR3, the DNA is TGTGCCAGCAGCCGGTATCTTAGGACTAGCGGGGGGGTAGAGACCCAGTACTTC. This codes for CASSRYLRTSGGVETQYF.

This clone occurred a few times. In DNA, the CDR3 is TGTGCCAGTAGTATACTCGCAGGGCAAGAGACCCAGTACTTC. It specifies CASSILAGQETQYF. V usage is TRBV19 and J usage is TRBJ2-5; a possible D gene is TRBD1 (5 bases). In germline, CDR1 is LNHDA, CDR2 SQIVND (reference sequence). The CDR3 runs to 14 residues. V was clipped by 2 bases and J by 2 bases, with 9 bases between them.

The J gene is TRBJ1-2, the V gene TRBV29-1, with TRBD1 matching 11 bases. Germline V gene sequence: CDR1 SQVTM, CDR2 ANQGSEA. V shed 4 bases and J 4 bases; nucleotides not matched to a gene: 2. The CDR3 consists of 13 residues. The CDR3 coding sequence is TGCAGCGTTGGGGACAGGGGGAGCTATGGCTACACCTTC. Encoded protein: CSVGDRGSYGYTF.

The chain is built from TRBV2 and TRBJ2-1, with 7 positions matching TRBD2. CDR1 and CDR2 from the germline V gene are SNHLY and FYNNEI. The CDR3 runs to 15 residues. Trimming took 6 bases from V and 0 from J; bases not matched to a gene: 5. CDR3 sequence reads: CASSPGTISYNEQFF. The CDR3 DNA follows: TGTGCCAGCAGCCCCGGGACTATCTCCTACAATGAGCAGTTCTTC.

The chain joins TRBV4-2 to TRBJ2-1; 11 bases align to TRBD2. V lost 0 bases to trimming and J lost 8 bases; unmatched junction nucleotides: 9. The CDR3 extends over 17 amino acids. Germline-derived CDR1 and CDR2 are LGHNA and YNFKEQ. The CDR3 nucleotides read TGTGCCAGCAGCCAAGATCCCGGGACTAGCGGTTTCGATGAGCAGTTCTTC. It is translated as CASSQDPGTSGFDEQFF.

In this sample, this clone turned up a few times. The rearrangement uses TRBV7-2 and TRBJ2-5; D remains unclear. CDR3 length equals 15 residues. The germline V gene encodes CDR1 SGHTA and CDR2 FQGNSA. Trimming removed 5 bases at V and 5 bases at J, with 18 bases between. The CDR3 DNA follows: TGTGCCAGCAGCCCCAGGTCGCCCTCAAGGGAGACCCAGTACTTC. This sequence encodes CASSPRSPSRETQYF.

V and J are TRBV6-5 and TRBJ1-2, with D perhaps matching TRBD1 (6 bases). The V gene's germline CDR1 is MNHEY and CDR2 SVGAGI. This CDR3 contains 14 residues. Trimming pared 6 bases from V and 6 bases from J, leaving 17 bases between. DNA for the CDR3: TGTGCCAGCAGCCCTACTCCAGGGGCCGATGGCTACACCTTC. It is translated as CASSPTPGADGYTF.

This clone was detected only a few times. This chain connects TRBV19 to TRBJ2-3; 7 nucleotides line up with TRBD1. The germline CDR1 and CDR2 sequences are LNHDA and SQIVND (reference sequence). The CDR3 is 14 residues long. With 6 bases clipped from V and 2 bases from J, the junction kept 5 bases outside the gene matches. In DNA form, the CDR3 reads TGTGCCAGTAGCGCCGACAGGGCCACAGATACGCAGTATTTT. This gives the protein CASSADRATDTQYF.

The chain recombines TRBV6-5 with TRBJ1-1; D remains unclear. This CDR3 contains 15 residues. CDR1 MNHEY and CDR2 SVGAGI come from the germline V gene. With 5 bases removed from V and 2 bases from J, the gap between germline ends came to 15 bases. CDR3 in DNA: TGTGCCAGCAGTCCTTCACCAACCGGTAACACTGAAGCTTTCTTT. This sequence encodes CASSPSPTGNTEAFF.

This clone occurred a few times. CDR3 bases: TGTGCCAGCAGTTTCCGGTGGGGGGACGAGCAGTACTTC. It codes for CASSFRWGDEQYF. V gene TRBV6-5 combines with J gene TRBJ2-7; perhaps TRBD2 as D (6 bases). Trimming took off 4 bases at V and 5 bases at J, with 12 bases between the two ends. The CDR3 loop spans 13 amino acids. The germline V gene encodes CDR1 MNHEY and CDR2 SVGAGI.

V gene TRBV5-1 combines with J gene TRBJ2-2, with 8 bases that match TRBD2. The CDR3 length is 16 residues. From germline, CDR1 is SGHRS and CDR2 YFSETQ. V was clipped by 0 bases and J by 4 bases; unmatched bases: 5. The CDR3 reads CASSLAVRGGTGELFF. The CDR3 region has the DNA TGCGCCAGCAGCTTGGCCGTCCGGGGGGGCACCGGGGAGCTGTTTTTT.

This clone has more than one count but fewer than ten. V is TRBV13 and J is TRBJ1-2; D not certain. V was pared by 7 bases and J by 4 bases, with 13 bases between. The CDR3 loop spans 13 amino acids. Germline V gene lookup returns CDR1 PRHDT and CDR2 FYEKMQ (reference sequence). The CDR3 DNA reads as TGTGCCAGCAATCTTGGAGGCGGCTATGGCTACACCTTC. This codes for CASNLGGGYGYTF.

The gene calls are TRBV4-3 and TRBJ1-1; D ambiguous. Germline lookup yields CDR1 LGHNA and CDR2 YSLEER. Trimming removed 3 bases from V and 0 bases from J, with 5 bases in between. This CDR3 spans 13 amino acids. CDR3 residues: CASSHRLNTEAFF. In DNA form, the CDR3 reads TGCGCCAGCAGCCATCGGTTGAACACTGAAGCTTTCTTT.

The table lists this clone with a few counts. The chain couples TRBV5-1 to TRBJ2-2; 7 bases line up with TRBD1. Looked up from germline, CDR1 is SGHRS and CDR2 is YFSETQ. V shed 4 bases, J shed 1 base, and the junction held 4 bases outside the gene matches. The CDR3 consists of 15 residues. The CDR3 bases are TGCGCCAGCAGCCAGTGGACAGGGAACACCGGGGAGCTGTTTTTT. Translating gives CASSQWTGNTGELFF. Variable domain in full (rest from reference TRBV5-1 and TRBJ2-2): KAGVTQTPRYLIKTRGQQVTLSCSPISGHRSVSWYQQTPGQGLQFLFEYFSETQRNKGNFPGRFSGRQFSNSRSEMNVSTLELGDSALYLCASSQWTGNTGELFFGEGSRLTVL.

The table lists this clone with a few counts. The genes are TRBV28 and TRBJ2-5; 7 positions match TRBD1. In germline, CDR1 is MDHEN, CDR2 SYDVKM. V lost 8 bases and J lost 5; bases outside the gene matches: 5. This CDR3 comprises 12 residues. Here the CDR3 reads CASLGGRETQYF. The CDR3 DNA follows: TGTGCCAGCTTAGGGGGCAGGGAGACCCAGTACTTC.